This is a list of T cell receptor beta chains from one sample in a study of CD8 T cells in Susac syndrome. Each CDR3 protein is one row after TCRdb ran MiXCR on the immunoSEQ multiplex PCR reads. The data contain approximately 150,000 distinct CDR3 sequences, 85% to 95% of them singletons. Sequenced sample: CD4+ T cells from PBMCs. These receptor sequences come from a human donor in good health. Both conserved end residues are part of each CDR3. Each record gives: J gene, D gene, clone size, CDR3 length, V gene, CDR3 DNA, CDR3 protein. A D gene is named only where the DNA matches it firmly. Clone size is stated in some rows and not others, as once, few, many or a class when expanded.

J gene: TRBJ2-3
D gene: TRBD2
clone size: -
CDR3 length: 17
V gene: TRBV6-2/TRBV6-3
CDR3 DNA: TGTGCCAGCAGTCCCTCCGGGATAGCGGGGACCACAGATACGCAGTATTTT
CDR3 protein: CASSPSGIAGTTDTQYF

J gene: TRBJ2-5
D gene: TRBD2
clone size: once
CDR3 length: 16
V gene: TRBV20-1
CDR3 DNA: TGCAGTGCTAGGAATGGCGGGGGGGCGGGGTTAAAGACCCAGTACTTC
CDR3 protein: CSARNGGGAGLKTQYF

J gene: TRBJ2-3
D gene: TRBD2
clone size: -
CDR3 length: 12
V gene: TRBV29-1
CDR3 DNA: TGCAGCGTGACTAGCGGCACAGATACGCAGTATTTT
CDR3 protein: CSVTSGTDTQYF

J gene: TRBJ1-2
D gene: TRBD1
clone size: -
CDR3 length: 15
V gene: TRBV19
CDR3 DNA: TGTGCCAGTACCGGGACAGGGGCCCCCTGGGATGGCTACACCTTC
CDR3 protein: CASTGTGAPWDGYTF

J gene: TRBJ2-3
D gene: TRBD2
clone size: -
CDR3 length: 16
V gene: TRBV5-8
CDR3 DNA: TGTGCCACTTCACCCGGGAGCGGGGGACGCACAGATACGCAGTATTTT
CDR3 protein: CATSPGSGGRTDTQYF

J gene: TRBJ2-1
D gene: -
clone size: -
CDR3 length: 14
V gene: TRBV5-1
CDR3 DNA: TGCGCCAGCAGCCTACAGGAGTGGTACAATGAGCAGTTCTTC
CDR3 protein: CASSLQEWYNEQFF

J gene: TRBJ2-7
D gene: -
clone size: -
CDR3 length: 16
V gene: TRBV5-1
CDR3 DNA: TGCGCCAGCAGCCCCGGTAACAGGGGGGGCTCCTACGAGCAGTACTTC
CDR3 protein: CASSPGNRGGSYEQYF

J gene: TRBJ2-5
D gene: -
clone size: -
CDR3 length: 13
V gene: TRBV6-6
CDR3 DNA: TGTGCCAGCAGTTACCAGCCTCAAGAGACCCAGTACTTC
CDR3 protein: CASSYQPQETQYF

J gene: TRBJ2-5
D gene: TRBD1
clone size: -
CDR3 length: 14
V gene: TRBV29-1
CDR3 DNA: TGCAGCGTTGAGGGACAGGCCTTAGGGGAGACCCAGTACTTC
CDR3 protein: CSVEGQALGETQYF

J gene: TRBJ2-6
D gene: -
clone size: -
CDR3 length: 16
V gene: TRBV3-1
CDR3 DNA: TGTGCCAGCAGCCAATCAGGCTTCTCTGGGGCCAACGTCCTGACTTTC
CDR3 protein: CASSQSGFSGANVLTF

J gene: TRBJ2-3
D gene: -
clone size: -
CDR3 length: 16
V gene: TRBV3-1
CDR3 DNA: TGTGCCAGCAGCCAAGGTAGTGGCGGGGACACAGATACGCAGTATTTT
CDR3 protein: CASSQGSGGDTDTQYF

J gene: TRBJ1-2
D gene: -
clone size: -
CDR3 length: 13
V gene: TRBV29-1
CDR3 DNA: TGCAGCGTTGCAATACAGGACGCCTATGGCTACACCTTC
CDR3 protein: CSVAIQDAYGYTF

J gene: TRBJ2-3
D gene: TRBD1
clone size: -
CDR3 length: 16
V gene: TRBV6-1
CDR3 DNA: TGTGCCAGCAGCCGATCCGGGACAGGGGGCACAGATACGCAGTATTTT
CDR3 protein: CASSRSGTGGTDTQYF

J gene: TRBJ2-2
D gene: -
clone size: -
CDR3 length: 16
V gene: TRBV5-1
CDR3 DNA: TGCGCCAGCAGCAAACGACAGCAAACCTCGGACGGGGAGCTGTTTTTT
CDR3 protein: CASSKRQQTSDGELFF

J gene: TRBJ2-1
D gene: -
clone size: -
CDR3 length: 13
V gene: TRBV11-2
CDR3 DNA: TGTGCCAGCAGCTTAGAGATCACAGGGAGGCAGTTCTTC
CDR3 protein: CASSLEITGRQFF

J gene: TRBJ2-1
D gene: -
clone size: -
CDR3 length: 16
V gene: TRBV4-1
CDR3 DNA: TGCGCCAGCAGCCAAGTCGACATGCTTTCCTACAATGAGCAGTTCTTC
CDR3 protein: CASSQVDMLSYNEQFF

J gene: TRBJ2-1
D gene: -
clone size: -
CDR3 length: 15
V gene: TRBV5-4
CDR3 DNA: TGTGCCAGCAGCTTGGGGTTTCCGGGACTCAATGAGCAGTTCTTC
CDR3 protein: CASSLGFPGLNEQFF

J gene: TRBJ2-3
D gene: -
clone size: -
CDR3 length: 11
V gene: TRBV3-1
CDR3 DNA: TGTGCCAGCAGCCAGTTAGATACGCAGTATTTT
CDR3 protein: CASSQLDTQYF

J gene: TRBJ2-3
D gene: -
clone size: -
CDR3 length: 16
V gene: TRBV4-1
CDR3 DNA: TGCGCCAGCAGCCAAGACAGGGGGGCGCGCACAGATACGCAGTATTTT
CDR3 protein: CASSQDRGARTDTQYF

J gene: TRBJ2-7
D gene: TRBD1
clone size: -
CDR3 length: 18
V gene: TRBV20-1
CDR3 DNA: TGCAGTGCTAGAGCTCTCTCCGGACAGGGGCGGGTCAGCTACGAGCAGTACTTC
CDR3 protein: CSARALSGQGRVSYEQYF

J gene: TRBJ1-2
D gene: -
clone size: -
CDR3 length: 14
V gene: TRBV7-8
CDR3 DNA: TGTGCCAGCAGCTTAGCAGGGCCGGCCTATGGCTACACCTTC
CDR3 protein: CASSLAGPAYGYTF

J gene: TRBJ2-3
D gene: -
clone size: -
CDR3 length: 12
V gene: TRBV27
CDR3 DNA: TGTGCCAGCAGCTACGACTATACTACGCAGTATTTT
CDR3 protein: CASSYDYTTQYF

J gene: TRBJ2-5
D gene: -
clone size: -
CDR3 length: 10
V gene: TRBV20-1
CDR3 DNA: TGCAGTGCTAGGGAAGAGACCCAGTACTTC
CDR3 protein: CSAREETQYF

J gene: TRBJ1-1
D gene: -
clone size: once
CDR3 length: 14
V gene: TRBV7-3
CDR3 DNA: TGTGCCAGCAGCTTAGGGCAGCCGAACACTGAAGCTTTCTTT
CDR3 protein: CASSLGQPNTEAFF

J gene: TRBJ1-4
D gene: TRBD1
clone size: -
CDR3 length: 15
V gene: TRBV19
CDR3 DNA: TGTGCCAGTATCCCAGGGGACAGCGGTAATGAAAAACTGTTTTTT
CDR3 protein: CASIPGDSGNEKLFF

J gene: TRBJ1-6
D gene: -
clone size: -
CDR3 length: 14
V gene: TRBV11-2
CDR3 DNA: TGTGCCAGCAGCTCGGGGACAAGCTATTCACCCCTCCACTTT
CDR3 protein: CASSSGTSYSPLHF

J gene: TRBJ2-4
D gene: TRBD2
clone size: -
CDR3 length: 18
V gene: TRBV24-1
CDR3 DNA: TGTGCCACCAGGGGACTAGCGGGGGGGCCAGACGACAAAAACATTCAGTACTTC
CDR3 protein: CATRGLAGGPDDKNIQYF

J gene: TRBJ2-5
D gene: -
clone size: -
CDR3 length: 12
V gene: TRBV3-1
CDR3 DNA: TGTGCCAGCAGCCAAGAAAGGGCCTCAAGGTACTTC
CDR3 protein: CASSQERASRYF

J gene: TRBJ1-2
D gene: -
clone size: -
CDR3 length: 13
V gene: TRBV2
CDR3 DNA: TGTGCCAGCAGTCCCCGACAGGACTATGGCTACACCTTC
CDR3 protein: CASSPRQDYGYTF

J gene: TRBJ1-6
D gene: TRBD1
clone size: -
CDR3 length: 14
V gene: TRBV20-1
CDR3 DNA: TGCAGTGCCCCAGTGGGGACAGGGGATTCACCCCTCCACTTT
CDR3 protein: CSAPVGTGDSPLHF

J gene: TRBJ1-5
D gene: -
clone size: -
CDR3 length: 14
V gene: TRBV7-9
CDR3 DNA: TGTGCCAGCAGCTACAGTAACTCCAATCAGCCCCAGCATTTT
CDR3 protein: CASSYSNSNQPQHF